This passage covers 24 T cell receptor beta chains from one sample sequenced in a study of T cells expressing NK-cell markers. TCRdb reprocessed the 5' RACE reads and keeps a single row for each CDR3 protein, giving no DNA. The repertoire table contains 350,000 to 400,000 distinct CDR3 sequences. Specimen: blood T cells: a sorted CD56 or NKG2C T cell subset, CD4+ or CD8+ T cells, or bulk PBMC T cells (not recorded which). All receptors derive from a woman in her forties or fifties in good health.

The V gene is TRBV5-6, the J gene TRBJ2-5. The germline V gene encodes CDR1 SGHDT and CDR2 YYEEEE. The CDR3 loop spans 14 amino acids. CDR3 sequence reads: CASSLGRLRETQYF.

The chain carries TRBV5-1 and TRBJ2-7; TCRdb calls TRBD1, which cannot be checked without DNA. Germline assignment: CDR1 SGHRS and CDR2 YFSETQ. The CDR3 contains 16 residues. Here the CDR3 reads CASSILTGTGSYEQYF.

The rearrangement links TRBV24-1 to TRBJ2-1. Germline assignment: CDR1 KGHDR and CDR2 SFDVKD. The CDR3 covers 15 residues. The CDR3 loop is CATSDLGGAGNEQFF.

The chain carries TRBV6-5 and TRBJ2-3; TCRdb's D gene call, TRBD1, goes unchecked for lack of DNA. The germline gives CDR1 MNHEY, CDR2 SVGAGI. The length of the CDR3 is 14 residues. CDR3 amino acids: CASSTPRQGGKQYF.

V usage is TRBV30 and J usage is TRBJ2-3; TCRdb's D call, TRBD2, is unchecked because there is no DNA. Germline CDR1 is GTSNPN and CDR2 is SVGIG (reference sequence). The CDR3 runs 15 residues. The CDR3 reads CACILPLLSTDTQYF.

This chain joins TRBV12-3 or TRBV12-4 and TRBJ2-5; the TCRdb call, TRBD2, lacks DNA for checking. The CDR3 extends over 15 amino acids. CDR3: CASRMTSGDQETQYF.

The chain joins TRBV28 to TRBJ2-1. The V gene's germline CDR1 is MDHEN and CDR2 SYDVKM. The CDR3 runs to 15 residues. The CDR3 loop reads CASNYGRPVSGEQFF.

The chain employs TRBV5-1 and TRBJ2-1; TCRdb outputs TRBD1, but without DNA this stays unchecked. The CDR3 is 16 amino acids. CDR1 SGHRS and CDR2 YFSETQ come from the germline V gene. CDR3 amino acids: CASSPFGPQESVEQFF.

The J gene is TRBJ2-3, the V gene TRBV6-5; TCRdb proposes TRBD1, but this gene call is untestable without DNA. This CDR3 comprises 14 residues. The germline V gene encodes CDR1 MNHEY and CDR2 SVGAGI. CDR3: CATISDRGSDTQYF.

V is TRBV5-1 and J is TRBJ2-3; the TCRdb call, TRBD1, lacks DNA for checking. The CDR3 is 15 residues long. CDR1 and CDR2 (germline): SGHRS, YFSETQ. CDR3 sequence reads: CASREQGRPPDTQYF.

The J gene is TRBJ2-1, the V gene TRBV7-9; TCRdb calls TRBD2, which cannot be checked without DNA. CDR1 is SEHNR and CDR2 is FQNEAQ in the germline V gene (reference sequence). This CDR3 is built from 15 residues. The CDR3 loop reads CASSLSLAGVDEQFF.

The CDR3 sequence is CASTLRGTSGTEQFF. V usage is TRBV11-2 and J usage is TRBJ2-1; checking the TCRdb D call of TRBD2 is not possible without DNA. Germline V gene lookup returns CDR1 SGHAT and CDR2 FQNNGV. CDR3 size: 15 residues.

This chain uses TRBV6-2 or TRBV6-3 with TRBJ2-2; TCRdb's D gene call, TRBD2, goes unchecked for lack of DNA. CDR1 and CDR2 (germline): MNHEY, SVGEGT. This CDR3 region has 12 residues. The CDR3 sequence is CASRLVPGELFF.

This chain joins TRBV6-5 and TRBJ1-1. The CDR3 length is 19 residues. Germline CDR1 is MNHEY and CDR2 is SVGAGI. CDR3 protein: CASSHPIGLGSLGNTEAFF.

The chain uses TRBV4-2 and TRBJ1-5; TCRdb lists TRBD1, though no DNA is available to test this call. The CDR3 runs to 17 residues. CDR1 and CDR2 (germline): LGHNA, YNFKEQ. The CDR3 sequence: CASSLNLDSYSNQPQHF.

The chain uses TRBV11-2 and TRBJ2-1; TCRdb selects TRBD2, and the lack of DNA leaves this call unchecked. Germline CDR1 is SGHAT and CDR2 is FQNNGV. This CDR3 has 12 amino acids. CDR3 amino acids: CASRAQLAEQFF.

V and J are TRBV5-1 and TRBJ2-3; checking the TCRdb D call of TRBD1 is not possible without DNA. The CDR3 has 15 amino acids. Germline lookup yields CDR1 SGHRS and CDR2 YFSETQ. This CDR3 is CASSPGGQGADTQYF.

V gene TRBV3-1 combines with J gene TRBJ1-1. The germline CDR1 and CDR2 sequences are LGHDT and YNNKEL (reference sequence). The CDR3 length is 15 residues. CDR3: CASSPFYRHNTEAFF.

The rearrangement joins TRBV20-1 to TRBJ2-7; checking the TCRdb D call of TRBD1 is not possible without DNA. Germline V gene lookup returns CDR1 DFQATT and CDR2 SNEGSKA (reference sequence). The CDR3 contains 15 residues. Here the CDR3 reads CSARRTQGSPYEQYF.

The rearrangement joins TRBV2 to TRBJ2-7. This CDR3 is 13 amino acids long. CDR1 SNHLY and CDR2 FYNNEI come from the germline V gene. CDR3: CASSGSGKVEQYF. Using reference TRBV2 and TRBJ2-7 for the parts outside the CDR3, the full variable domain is EPEVTQTPSHQVTQMGQEVILRCVPISNHLYFYWYRQILGQKVEFLVSFYNNEISEKSEIFDDQFSVERPDGSNFTLKIRSTKLEDSAMYFCASSGSGKVEQYFGPGTRLTVT.

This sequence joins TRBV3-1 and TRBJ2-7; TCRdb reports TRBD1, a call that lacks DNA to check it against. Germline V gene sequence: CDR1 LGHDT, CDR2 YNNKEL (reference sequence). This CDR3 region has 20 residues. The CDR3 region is CASSPGITRDRILPTYEQYF.

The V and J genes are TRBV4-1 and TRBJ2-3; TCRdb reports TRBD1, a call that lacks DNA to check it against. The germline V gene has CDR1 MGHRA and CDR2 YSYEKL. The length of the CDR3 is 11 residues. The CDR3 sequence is CAVGSRDVQYF.

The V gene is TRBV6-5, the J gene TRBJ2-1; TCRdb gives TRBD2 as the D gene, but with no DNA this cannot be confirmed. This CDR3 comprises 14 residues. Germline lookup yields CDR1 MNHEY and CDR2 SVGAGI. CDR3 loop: CASSYSNSGSEQFF.

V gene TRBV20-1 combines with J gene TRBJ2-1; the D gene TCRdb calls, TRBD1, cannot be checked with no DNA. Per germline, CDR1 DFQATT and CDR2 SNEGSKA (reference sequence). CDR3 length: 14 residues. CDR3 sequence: CSAPRGVGYNEQFF.